This paragraph reports one TCR beta chain. The assay was immunoSEQ multiplex PCR, and TCRdb's table has in-frame clones only and misses some. This sample has around 170,000 clones, with nearly 90% found just once. This entry comes from a study of control samples from healthy donors and cancer patients. This CDR3 comprises 15 residues. V was clipped by 7 bases and J by 7 bases; unmatched bases: 14. Germline V gene sequence: CDR1 MDHEN, CDR2 SYDVKM. This TCR was sampled from a woman in her forties or fifties in good health. Sequencing used blood. V usage is TRBV28 and J usage is TRBJ1-2, with 8 bases that match TRBD1. CDR3 DNA: TGTGCCAGCAATGGACAGGGAGTGAGTGTGGTTGGCTACACCTTC. Its protein product is CASNGQGVSVVGYTF.